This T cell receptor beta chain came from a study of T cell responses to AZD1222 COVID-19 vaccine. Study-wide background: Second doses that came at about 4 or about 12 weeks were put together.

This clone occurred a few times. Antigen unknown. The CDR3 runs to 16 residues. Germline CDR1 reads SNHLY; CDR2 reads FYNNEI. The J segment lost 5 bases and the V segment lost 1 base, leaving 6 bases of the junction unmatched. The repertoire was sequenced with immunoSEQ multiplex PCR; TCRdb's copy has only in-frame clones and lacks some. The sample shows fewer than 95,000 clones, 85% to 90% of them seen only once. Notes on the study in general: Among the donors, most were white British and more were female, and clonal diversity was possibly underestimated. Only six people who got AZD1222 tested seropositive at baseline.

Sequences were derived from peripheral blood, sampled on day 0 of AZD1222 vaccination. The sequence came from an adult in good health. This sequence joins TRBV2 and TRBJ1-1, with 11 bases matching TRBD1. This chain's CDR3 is CASSEGSGTGGTEAFF. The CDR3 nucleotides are TGTGCCAGCAGTGAAGGGTCAGGGACAGGGGGGACTGAAGCTTTCTTT.